The 21 T cell receptor beta chains presented below share a single source sample, sequenced in a study of T-cell reconstitution after alpha-beta-depleted transplantation in children. Unique molecular identifiers tagged the TCRbeta library. TCRdb reprocessed the PCR reads with MiXCR, giving one entry per CDR3 protein. Among about 980,000 distinct CDR3 sequences listed, roughly 29% were seen once. The specimen comprised PBMCs, mostly from graft donor cells, sampled 360 days after TCRalphabeta/CD19-depleted stem cell transplant. These receptor sequences come from a boy younger than two who had a stem cell transplant for SCID, so the T cells may come from the graft donor.

There are many counts of this clonotype. The chain employs TRBV29-1 and TRBJ2-5; no firm D call. The CDR3 sequence is 13 residues long. V dropped 2 bases and J dropped 4 bases, with 11 bases sitting between them. Germline V CDR1 and CDR2: SQVTM, ANQGSEA. CDR3 residues: CSVELGRGETQYF. CDR3 nucleotide sequence: TGCAGCGTTGAACTCGGAAGAGGAGAGACCCAGTACTTC.

The gene calls are TRBV5-1 and TRBJ2-1; a weak D match, TRBD1 (5 bases). With 5 bases removed from V and 4 bases from J, the gap between germline ends came to 13 bases. This CDR3 has 14 residues. CDR1 is SGHRS, CDR2 YFSETQ, per germline. The CDR3 bases are TGCGCCAGCAGTCCTGACAGTTGGTACAATGAGCAGTTCTTC. Amino acids: CASSPDSWYNEQFF. Filled out from reference TRBV5-1 and TRBJ2-1, the complete variable domain reads KAGVTQTPRYLIKTRGQQVTLSCSPISGHRSVSWYQQTPGQGLQFLFEYFSETQRNKGNFPGRFSGRQFSNSRSEMNVSTLELGDSALYLCASSPDSWYNEQFFGPGTRLTVL.

This clonotype has just a few counts. The CDR3 loop is CASSARQGHYGYTF. The CDR3, as DNA: TGTGCCAGCAGTGCCAGACAGGGCCACTATGGCTACACCTTC. The chain is built from TRBV12-3 or TRBV12-4 and TRBJ1-2; 7 positions agree with TRBD1. This CDR3 has 14 residues. The V segment lost 5 bases and the J segment 3 bases; nucleotides outside the gene matches: 6.

This clonotype was observed a handful of times. This sequence joins TRBV12-3 or TRBV12-4 and TRBJ2-1; D gene ambiguous. Trimming pared 1 base from V and 2 bases from J, leaving 9 bases between. The CDR3 is 15 residues long. CDR3 DNA: TGTGCCAGCAGTTTAGGGGATATGGCCTACAATGAGCAGTTCTTC. This codes for CASSLGDMAYNEQFF.

This clonotype was counted ten times or more. V usage is TRBV5-1 and J usage is TRBJ2-5; D is undetermined. Per germline, CDR1 SGHRS and CDR2 YFSETQ. The CDR3 length is 12 residues. Trimming shortened V by 1 base and J by 0 bases, and 1 base separated the two germline ends. CDR3 protein: CASSLYQETQYF. CDR3 nucleotides: TGCGCCAGCAGCTTGTACCAAGAGACCCAGTACTTC.

The chain carries TRBV7-4 and TRBJ2-4; D gene unclear. CDR3 length: 17 amino acids. Germline CDR1 SGHVT, CDR2 SQSDAQ. V shed 1 base and J shed 0 bases, with 13 bases lying between them. DNA for the CDR3: TGTGCCAGCAGCTTAGGTGTCAGCCTCTTAGCCAAAAACATTCAGTACTTC. It yields the protein CASSLGVSLLAKNIQYF.

The chain joins TRBV6-1 to TRBJ1-5; no clear D. Germline V gene lookup returns CDR1 MNHNS and CDR2 SASEGT. The CDR3 length is 16 residues. The V gene lost 4 bases and the J gene lost 0 bases, with 13 bases spanning the gap. CDR3 in DNA: TGTGCCAGCAGTGGACAATGGAGGTATAGCAATCAGCCCCAGCATTTT. It encodes CASSGQWRYSNQPQHF.

This clonotype has more than one count but fewer than ten. The chain has TRBV15 and TRBJ2-7; D remains unclear. The CDR3 contains 16 residues. V lost 0 bases, J lost 5 bases, and 17 bases lay in between. The germline V gene has CDR1 LNHNV and CDR2 YYDKDF (reference sequence). The CDR3 sequence: CATSRDGVDSWNEQYF. The CDR3 DNA follows: TGTGCCACCAGCAGAGATGGGGTGGATAGCTGGAACGAGCAGTACTTC.

The chain couples TRBV20-1 to TRBJ2-1; 7 bases fit TRBD1. Germline V gene sequence: CDR1 DFQATT, CDR2 SNEGSKA (reference sequence). V gave up 0 bases and J gave up 5 bases; unmatched junction bases: 4. This CDR3 contains 14 residues. CDR3 sequence (DNA): TGCAGTGCTAGAGACCGGGGACAGAACAATGAGCAGTTCTTC. Translated, it gives CSARDRGQNNEQFF.

This clonotype was recorded a few times. The chain joins TRBV11-1 to TRBJ2-3; TRBD2 matches at 13 bases. Germline V gives CDR1 SGHAT, CDR2 FQDESV (reference sequence). Trimming removed 5 bases from V and 0 bases from J; junction bases left unmatched: 8. The CDR3 is 18 amino acids. CDR3 sequence (DNA): TGTGCCAGCAGCCGGACTAGCGGGGGCCGGACGAGCACAGATACGCAGTATTTT. Protein sequence: CASSRTSGGRTSTDTQYF.

The chain combines TRBV5-1 with TRBJ1-1, with 10 bases fitting TRBD1. CDR3 length: 15 residues. Germline loops: CDR1 SGHRS, CDR2 YFSETQ. The V segment lost 4 bases and the J segment 3 bases; nucleotides outside the gene matches: 6. The CDR3 nucleotides are TGCGCCAGCAGCCCAGGACAGGGGGGAGACACTGAAGCTTTCTTT. This codes for CASSPGQGGDTEAFF. The full variable domain, its missing parts supplied by reference TRBV5-1 and TRBJ1-1, is KAGVTQTPRYLIKTRGQQVTLSCSPISGHRSVSWYQQTPGQGLQFLFEYFSETQRNKGNFPGRFSGRQFSNSRSEMNVSTLELGDSALYLCASSPGQGGDTEAFFGQGTRLTVV.

CDR3 protein: CSATDDFPYGYTF. CDR3 sequence (DNA): TGCAGTGCGACGGACGATTTTCCCTATGGCTACACCTTC. The V call is TRBV20-1, the J call TRBJ1-2; D not certain. V lost 6 bases to trimming and J lost 4 bases, with 15 bases between them. The CDR3 sequence is 13 residues long. CDR1 and CDR2 from the germline V gene are DFQATT and SNEGSKA (reference sequence).

This clonotype turned up a few times. The genes are TRBV29-1 and TRBJ2-1; 7 bases are shared with TRBD1. V shed 7 bases and J 9 bases; nucleotides not matched to a gene: 9. This CDR3 is 12 amino acids long. CDR1 and CDR2 (germline): SQVTM, ANQGSEA. The CDR3 spells CSGRQGRVEQFF. The CDR3 nucleotides read TGCAGCGGGCGACAGGGTCGGGTTGAGCAGTTCTTC.

This clonotype was recorded many times. The gene calls are TRBV3-1 and TRBJ2-6; D unclear. CDR3 length: 15 amino acids. The V end lost 7 bases, the J end lost 1 base, and 11 bases lay between the germline ends. The germline V gene has CDR1 LGHDT and CDR2 YNNKEL (reference sequence). The CDR3 reads CASNYGLSGANVLTF. In DNA, the CDR3 is TGTGCCAGCAACTACGGGTTATCTGGGGCCAACGTCCTGACTTTC.

This clonotype came up a few times. The chain has TRBV5-5 and TRBJ2-7, with D possibly being TRBD1 or TRBD2 (6 bases each). Germline V gene lookup returns CDR1 SGHKS and CDR2 YYEKEE (reference sequence). This CDR3 spans 16 amino acids. V lost 0 bases and J 4 bases, leaving 17 bases between the germline ends. DNA of the CDR3: TGTGCCAGCAGCTTGGGGGGGGTCGCAGGGGTATACGAGCAGTACTTC. Translating it yields CASSLGGVAGVYEQYF. The complete variable domain, with remaining parts taken from reference TRBV5-5 and TRBJ2-7, reads DAGVTQSPTHLIKTRGQQVTLRCSPISGHKSVSWYQQVLGQGPQFIFQYYEKEERGRGNFPDRFSARQFPNYSSELNVNALLLGDSALYLCASSLGGVAGVYEQYFGPGTRLTVT.

The V gene is TRBV29-1, the J gene TRBJ2-2; the D gene is possibly TRBD1 (5 bases). CDR1 and CDR2 from the germline V gene are SQVTM and ANQGSEA. V lost 6 bases and J lost 3, with 11 bases in between. This CDR3 is built from 13 residues. The CDR3, as DNA: TGCAGCGTGTCAGGGCAATACACCGGGGAGCTGTTTTTT. Its protein is CSVSGQYTGELFF.

The chain employs TRBV7-8 and TRBJ2-2, with D perhaps matching TRBD2 (6 bases). This CDR3 has 19 residues. Germline V gene sequence: CDR1 SGHVS, CDR2 FQNEAQ. Trimming shortened V by 4 bases and J by 6 bases, and 27 bases separated the two germline ends. This CDR3 reads CASSYNLLGQGGPAGELFF. The CDR3 DNA is TGTGCCAGCAGCTACAACCTCCTCGGTCAGGGAGGTCCGGCCGGGGAGCTGTTTTTT. Full variable domain (rest looked up from reference TRBV7-8 and TRBJ2-2): GAGVSQSPRYKVAKRGQDVALRCDPISGHVSLFWYQQALGQGPEFLTYFQNEAQLDKSGLPSDRFFAERPEGSVSTLKIQRTQQEDSAVYLCASSYNLLGQGGPAGELFFGEGSRLTVL.

This clonotype appeared a few times. The chain recombines TRBV12-3 or TRBV12-4 with TRBJ1-1; TRBD1 might be the D (5 bases). Trimming took 10 bases from V and 0 from J, leaving 18 bases between them. The CDR3 covers 15 residues. The CDR3 spells CANVEAGGLNTEAFF. CDR3 sequence (DNA): TGTGCCAACGTCGAAGCGGGGGGGTTGAACACTGAAGCTTTCTTT.

This clonotype has only a few counts. This chain joins TRBV2 and TRBJ1-5; D may be TRBD1 (5 bases). From germline, CDR1 is SNHLY and CDR2 FYNNEI. V was clipped by 4 bases and J by 9 bases, with 10 bases between them. The CDR3 loop spans 12 amino acids. CDR3 sequence (DNA): TGTGCCAGCAGTGGAGACAGACCGCCCCAGCATTTT. It specifies CASSGDRPPQHF.

The chain combines TRBV7-9 with TRBJ1-5; 7 nucleotides line up with TRBD1. V lost 5 bases, J lost 1 base, and 11 bases stayed unmatched. The CDR3 length is 17 residues. Germline-derived CDR1 and CDR2 are SEHNR and FQNEAQ (reference sequence). CDR3 amino acids: CASSTTGTALSNQPQHF. CDR3 nucleotides: TGTGCCAGCAGCACTACCGGGACAGCTCTAAGCAATCAGCCCCAGCATTTT. Drawing the rest from reference TRBV7-9 and TRBJ1-5, the complete variable domain is DTGVSQNPRHKITKRGQNVTFRCDPISEHNRLYWYRQTLGQGPEFLTYFQNEAQLEKSRLLSDRFSAERPKGSFSTLEIQRTEQGDSAMYLCASSTTGTALSNQPQHFGDGTRLSIL.

CDR3 nucleotides: TGCGCCAGCAGCTTCGGCGGGGGGTACACAGATACGCAGTATTTT. It is translated as CASSFGGGYTDTQYF. The gene calls are TRBV5-1 and TRBJ2-3; 8 bases fit TRBD2. The CDR3 contains 15 residues. Germline-derived CDR1 and CDR2 are SGHRS and YFSETQ. The V and J ends lost 2 bases and 2 bases, in that order; junction bases with no gene match: 4.